One sample yielded the 18 T cell receptor beta chains listed below, sequenced in a study of blood T cell repertoires in COVID-19. The repertoire was sequenced with immunoSEQ multiplex PCR; TCRdb's copy has only in-frame clones and lacks some. The profile covers about 230,000 clones, with roughly 83% appearing a single time and less than 8% taken by the ten largest. Sample: peripheral blood. Receptors originate from a woman aged 50 to 60 with acute or convalescent COVID-19.

V usage is TRBV30 and J usage is TRBJ1-5; a weak D match, TRBD1 (5 bases). The CDR3 is 13 amino acids. Trimming shortened V by 0 bases and J by 3 bases, and 6 bases separated the two germline ends. Germline V gives CDR1 GTSNPN, CDR2 SVGIG (reference sequence). The CDR3: CAWSVGVNQPQHF. The CDR3 DNA reads as TGTGCCTGGAGTGTAGGGGTCAATCAGCCCCAGCATTTT.

The rearrangement links TRBV4-2 to TRBJ2-3; 9 positions match TRBD2. CDR1 LGHNA and CDR2 YNFKEQ come from the germline V gene. With V trimmed by 4 bases and J by 6 bases, 17 bases remained unmatched. This CDR3 has 18 residues. For the CDR3, the DNA is TGTGCCAGCAGCCCCTCCGACGGGGCGGGGGGGAAACGGGATACGCAGTATTTT. Its protein is CASSPSDGAGGKRDTQYF.

This clone was detected once. The chain couples TRBV19 to TRBJ1-4, with D perhaps TRBD1 (6 bases). Trimming cost V 4 bases and J 3 bases, with 18 bases left between them. The CDR3 consists of 17 residues. Germline assignment: CDR1 LNHDA and CDR2 SQIVND (reference sequence). CDR3: CASSTPGGGRSNEKLFF. In nucleotides, the CDR3 is TGTGCCAGTAGTACCCCCGGCGGGGGCAGGTCTAATGAAAAACTGTTTTTT.

This rearrangement joins TRBV5-5 to TRBJ1-5, with 10 bases lining up with TRBD1. This CDR3 contains 15 residues. Trimming at V came to 7 bases and at J to 5 bases, leaving 9 bases not matched to a gene. CDR1 and CDR2 from the germline V gene are SGHKS and YYEKEE (reference sequence). CDR3 in amino acids: CASETGGGRHQPQHF. The CDR3 bases are TGTGCCAGCGAGACAGGGGGCGGGAGGCATCAGCCCCAGCATTTT.

V is TRBV5-1 and J is TRBJ2-7, with TRBD2 matching over 8 bases. Germline V gene data show CDR1 as SGHRS and CDR2 as YFSETQ. Trimming removed 0 bases from V and 5 bases from J; junction bases left unmatched: 7. The CDR3 runs to 15 residues. CDR3 nucleotides: TGCGCCAGCAGCTTGGCACCGGGACTAGGGGACGAGCAGTACTTC. Its translation: CASSLAPGLGDEQYF.

V usage is TRBV9 and J usage is TRBJ1-1; the D gene is possibly TRBD1 (5 bases). Germline loops: CDR1 SGDLS, CDR2 YYNGEE. There are 16 residues in the CDR3. The V and J ends lost 4 bases and 4 bases respectively, with 20 bases between them. The CDR3 loop is CASSPRDSLRVTEAFF. DNA of the CDR3: TGTGCCAGCAGCCCTCGGGACTCCTTAAGGGTCACTGAAGCTTTCTTT.

J is TRBJ2-7 and V is TRBV2, with a possible D match to TRBD1 (5 bases). The CDR3 runs 15 residues. Trimming took off 1 base at V and 1 base at J, with 11 bases between the two ends. Germline assignment: CDR1 SNHLY and CDR2 FYNNEI. For the CDR3, the DNA is TGTGCCAGCAGTGAAGGGGCAGGGCGATCCTACGAGCAGTACTTC. Protein sequence: CASSEGAGRSYEQYF.

About this clone: Other DNA sequences from this sample encode an identical CDR3 as well. V is TRBV19 and J is TRBJ1-1; D ambiguous. V lost 5 bases, J lost 0 bases, and 7 bases lay in between. This CDR3 spans 13 amino acids. The V gene's germline CDR1 is LNHDA and CDR2 SQIVND (reference sequence). The CDR3, as DNA: TGTGCCAGTAGTGAGGGTTTGAACACTGAAGCTTTCTTT. It codes for CASSEGLNTEAFF.

There are a few counts of this clone. The chain employs TRBV28 and TRBJ1-5; D is undetermined. The CDR3 sequence is 15 residues long. Germline assignment: CDR1 MDHEN and CDR2 SYDVKM. V lost 6 bases, J lost 3 bases, and 15 bases lay in between. The CDR3 DNA reads as TGTGCCAGCAGCCCCTCTCCGGGGTACAATCAGCCCCAGCATTTT. The encoded protein is CASSPSPGYNQPQHF.

The V and J genes are TRBV29-1 and TRBJ1-2; D not resolved. Germline assignment: CDR1 SQVTM and CDR2 ANQGSEA. This CDR3 is 15 amino acids long. Trimming left V 6 bases short and J 0 bases short, with 17 bases between. The chain's CDR3 is CSVGFVDSSNYGYTF. The CDR3 coding sequence is TGCAGCGTGGGTTTCGTCGACTCGTCTAACTATGGCTACACCTTC. The variable domain in full, completed from reference TRBV29-1 and TRBJ1-2, reads SAVISQKPSRDICQRGTSLTIQCQVDSQVTMMFWYRQQPGQSLTLIATANQGSEATYESGFVIDKFPISRPNLTFSTLTVSNMSPEDSSIYLCSVGFVDSSNYGYTFGSGTRLTVV.

This clone was seen just once. The rearrangement links TRBV6-1 to TRBJ1-1, with D perhaps matching TRBD1 (6 bases). V lost 1 base and J 3 bases, leaving 12 bases between the germline ends. The CDR3 length is 15 residues. Germline V gene lookup returns CDR1 MNHNS and CDR2 SASEGT. The CDR3 spells CASSEDQGRDTEAFF. The CDR3 region has the DNA TGTGCCAGCAGTGAAGACCAGGGGAGGGACACTGAAGCTTTCTTT.

The CDR3 DNA is TGCGCCAGCAGCACAACAGGGGCGGCCAAAAACATTCAGTACTTC. It is translated as CASSTTGAAKNIQYF. The chain uses TRBV5-1 and TRBJ2-4; the match to TRBD1 covers 7 bases. V dropped 4 bases and J dropped 1; count of bases not matched to a gene: 5. Germline CDR1 SGHRS, CDR2 YFSETQ. CDR3 size: 15 residues.

The chain is built from TRBV5-1 and TRBJ1-1; 11 bases line up with TRBD1. The CDR3 totals 17 residues. Germline CDR1 is SGHRS and CDR2 is YFSETQ. The V gene end was trimmed by 2 bases and the J gene end by 3 bases; junction bases not matched to a gene: 9. Written as DNA, the CDR3 is TGCGCCAGCAGCTTCCCGGGACAGGGGGTAGGGGACACTGAAGCTTTCTTT. It is translated as CASSFPGQGVGDTEAFF. The full variable domain, in which reference TRBV5-1 and TRBJ1-1 provide the parts outside the CDR3, is KAGVTQTPRYLIKTRGQQVTLSCSPISGHRSVSWYQQTPGQGLQFLFEYFSETQRNKGNFPGRFSGRQFSNSRSEMNVSTLELGDSALYLCASSFPGQGVGDTEAFFGQGTRLTVV.

The chain has TRBV19 and TRBJ2-5, with 7 bases that match TRBD1. Germline V gene sequence: CDR1 LNHDA, CDR2 SQIVND (reference sequence). The CDR3 covers 13 residues. The junction had 1 base not matched to a gene; V was cut back by 4 bases and J by 2 bases. The CDR3 protein is CASSTGQQETQYF. The CDR3 region has the DNA TGTGCCAGTAGTACGGGACAGCAAGAGACCCAGTACTTC.

This sequence joins TRBV18 and TRBJ1-5; D is ambiguous. In germline, CDR1 is KGHSH, CDR2 LQKENI. V dropped 2 bases and J dropped 3 bases, with 14 bases sitting between them. The CDR3 length is 16 residues. CDR3 sequence reads: CASSPMGPGNNQPQHF. DNA of the CDR3: TGTGCCAGCTCACCAATGGGTCCAGGCAACAATCAGCCCCAGCATTTT.

V is TRBV4-2 and J is TRBJ1-1; perhaps TRBD1 as D (6 bases). The CDR3 contains 16 residues. CDR1 and CDR2 (germline): LGHNA, YNFKEQ. V was shortened by 1 base and J by 3 bases, with 15 bases between the two germline ends. The CDR3 DNA reads as TGTGCCAGCAGCCAAGTAGCAGGGGCAGAGTACACTGAAGCTTTCTTT. Translated, it gives CASSQVAGAEYTEAFF.

The genes are TRBV2 and TRBJ1-4; D not certain. CDR1 and CDR2 from the germline V gene are SNHLY and FYNNEI. V lost 0 bases and J 8 bases, leaving 13 bases between the germline ends. This CDR3 is 15 amino acids long. In DNA form, the CDR3 reads TGTGCCAGCAGTGAAGCGCGGGGTGCTGGGGAAAAACTGTTTTTT. Translation: CASSEARGAGEKLFF.

This clone was observed a few times. V is TRBV6-6 and J is TRBJ1-6, with 8 bases lining up with TRBD1. Germline V gene lookup returns CDR1 MNHNY and CDR2 SVGAGI (reference sequence). CDR3 length: 14 residues. With V trimmed by 7 bases and J by 7 bases, 6 bases remained unmatched. CDR3 sequence reads: CASIYRGENSPLHF. Written as DNA, the CDR3 is TGTGCCAGCATCTACAGGGGGGAAAATTCACCCCTCCACTTT.